The entry below gives a single T cell receptor (beta chain) sequence along with its context. Per the original data handling: Amplified reference gene primers provided the basis for estimating nucleated cell counts. The protocol was immunoSEQ multiplex PCR, while the TCRdb copy is restricted to in-frame clones and leaves out a portion. The V and J calls and clone size are taken from that table; D and trimming were inferred from the DNA. The sample consists of hundreds of thousands of clones, 87% of them appearing once. Residents of 24 US areas, aged about 18 to 95 years, made up the participants. Participant reports of clinical history set cohort assignment. This sample was taken from a study of blood T cell repertoires in COVID-19. Across the whole study: T cells, B-cell-depleted T cells, or PBMCs provided the cDNA or gDNA that served as material.

The CDR3 length is 14 residues. The germline CDR1 and CDR2 sequences are MNHEY and SMNVEV (reference sequence). V was cut by 3 bases and J by 7 bases, with 13 bases left in between. The source is a woman between 18 and 30 years old who had recovered from COVID-19. The sequenced sample consisted of PBMCs or T cells enriched from blood (not recorded which). The chain links TRBV27 to TRBJ2-1, with D maybe TRBD2 (5 bases). The CDR3 bases are TGTGCCAGCAGTTTTCGTTCTAGCCAAAATGAGCAGTTCTTC. This encodes CASSFRSSQNEQFF.